This is a list of T cell receptor beta chains from one sample in a study of T-cell reconstitution after alpha-beta-depleted transplantation in children. TCRdb recomputed calls from the PCR reads with MiXCR, one row per CDR3 protein. The sample consists of approximately 340,000 distinct CDR3 sequences, around a tenth of them appearing once. The sample consisted of PBMCs from the stem cell graft donor, taken from the stem cell graft. These receptors were taken from a human donor who donated a stem cell graft to a child with acute lymphoblastic leukemia. The conserved cysteine and the conserved F or W are not part of the CDR3 here. Part of the rows lack a size; the others show once, few, many or a class for expanded clones.

>TRBV5-1|NA|TRBJ2-7
ASSRLPLPNEQY
>TRBV20-1|many|TRBJ2-7
SWTSGDSYEQY
>TRBV21-1|NA|TRBJ1-2
ASSTDRGWAGYT
>TRBV5-1|NA|TRBJ2-7
ASSLAKTGEGSYEQY
>TRBV2|NA|TRBJ2-5
ASSEAPGRTQY
>TRBV4-1|many|TRBJ2-1
ASSLGLAGYNEQF
>TRBV6-5|few|TRBJ2-5
ASKPGIRQETQY
>TRBV20-1|NA|TRBJ2-3
SARGSMDTQY
>TRBV12-3/TRBV12-4|NA|TRBJ1-4
ASSFWGTGEKLF
>TRBV7-3|many|TRBJ2-3
ASRLAGDTDTQY
>TRBV4-3|NA|TRBJ2-5
ASSQDLKGGPLNQETQY
>TRBV6-2/TRBV6-3|few|TRBJ1-1
ATRFVPDRDNTEAF
>TRBV12-3/TRBV12-4|NA|TRBJ1-2
ASSQTGLGDGYT
>TRBV12-3/TRBV12-4|few|TRBJ2-1
ASSFSGTEQF
>TRBV18|many|TRBJ2-1
ASSGQANNEQF
>TRBV7-3|many|TRBJ2-1
ASSLTREGYNEQF
>TRBV5-1|few|TRBJ2-3
ASNQGLQTDTQY
>TRBV12-3/TRBV12-4|NA|TRBJ2-7
ASKRGQGADEQY
>TRBV28|few|TRBJ2-7
ASSPPRTGPDSYEQY
>TRBV15|NA|TRBJ1-1
ATRSRQIGLQTENTEPF
>TRBV3-1|NA|TRBJ2-5
ASSQGDGQETQY
>TRBV5-1|many|TRBJ1-2
ASKGAFYGYT
>TRBV28|NA|TRBJ1-6
ASSLQGISPLH